Below, 24 T cell receptor beta chains from the same sample are listed, as sequenced in a study of blood T cell repertoires in COVID-19. Using immunoSEQ multiplex PCR, the repertoire was profiled, and TCRdb retains in-frame clones only, with some absent. The sample has over 100,000 clones; about 85% are singletons. Input material: peripheral blood. The source is a man between 40 and 49 years old with acute or convalescent COVID-19.

The rearrangement uses TRBV10-3 and TRBJ1-1; the D is unclear. Trimming left V 6 bases short and J 4 bases short, with 15 bases between. The CDR3 consists of 14 residues. Germline assignment: CDR1 ENHRY and CDR2 SYGVKD. CDR3 nucleotides: TGTGCCATCAGGGCCGATGTCGGGAGCACTGAAGCTTTCTTT. The encoded protein is CAIRADVGSTEAFF.

This clone was picked up one time. V gene TRBV19 combines with J gene TRBJ2-1; 10 nucleotides line up with TRBD2. Germline V gives CDR1 LNHDA, CDR2 SQIVND (reference sequence). V was clipped by 5 bases and J by 0 bases; unmatched bases: 10. This CDR3 region has 18 residues. In DNA form, the CDR3 reads TGTGCCAGTAGTCCCCCGGGACTAGCGCTTTCCTCCTACAATGAGCAGTTCTTC. This translates into CASSPPGLALSSYNEQFF.

The gene calls are TRBV29-1 and TRBJ1-5, with unresolved D. The CDR3 has 13 amino acids. The V and J ends lost 7 bases and 0 bases respectively, with 10 bases between them. Per the germline V gene, CDR1 is SQVTM and CDR2 is ANQGSEA. CDR3 sequence reads: CSAGGYSNQPQHF. The CDR3 region has the DNA TGCAGCGCCGGAGGATATAGCAATCAGCCCCAGCATTTT.

The J gene is TRBJ2-1, the V gene TRBV5-1; 11 nucleotides agree with TRBD1. The trim removed 0 bases at V and 3 bases at J, leaving 2 bases unmatched. The CDR3 is 16 residues long. Germline CDR1 reads SGHRS; CDR2 reads YFSETQ. CDR3 sequence: CASSLGTGGLYNEQFF. CDR3 DNA sequence: TGCGCCAGCAGCTTGGGGACAGGGGGCCTCTACAATGAGCAGTTCTTC. The whole variable domain, filled in from reference TRBV5-1 and TRBJ2-1, reads KAGVTQTPRYLIKTRGQQVTLSCSPISGHRSVSWYQQTPGQGLQFLFEYFSETQRNKGNFPGRFSGRQFSNSRSEMNVSTLELGDSALYLCASSLGTGGLYNEQFFGPGTRLTVL.

The genes are TRBV4-2 and TRBJ2-1; 10 bases are shared with TRBD1. CDR1 and CDR2 from the germline V gene are LGHNA and YNFKEQ. The V segment lost 1 base and the J segment 12 bases; nucleotides outside the gene matches: 9. The CDR3 extends over 15 amino acids. The CDR3: CASSQAGQGLSAQFF. CDR3 coding DNA: TGTGCCAGCAGCCAAGCGGGACAGGGGCTTTCGGCGCAGTTCTTC.

The gene calls are TRBV2 and TRBJ1-5, with D uncertain. The V and J ends lost 3 bases and 3 bases respectively, with 9 bases between them. The CDR3 is made up of 14 amino acids. The germline CDR1 and CDR2 sequences are SNHLY and FYNNEI. CDR3 loop: CASSDGLLNQPQHF. For the CDR3, the DNA is TGTGCCAGCAGTGACGGACTACTCAATCAGCCCCAGCATTTT.

The chain has TRBV7-3 and TRBJ2-1; D is possibly TRBD2 (6 bases). The CDR3 consists of 15 residues. CDR1 and CDR2 from the germline V gene are SGHTA and FQGTGA. V was trimmed by 6 bases and J by 1 base, leaving 13 bases between them. In nucleotides, the CDR3 is TGTGCCAGCAGTTCTAGCGTCCGTTCCTACAATGAGCAGTTCTTC. It translates to CASSSSVRSYNEQFF. Looking up the rest from reference TRBV7-3 and TRBJ2-1 gives the full variable domain: GAGVSQTPSNKVTEKGKYVELRCDPISGHTALYWYRQSLGQGPEFLIYFQGTGAADDSGLPNDRFFAVRPEGSVSTLKIQRTERGDSAVYLCASSSSVRSYNEQFFGPGTRLTVL.

This clone was recorded only once. The chain combines TRBV5-6 with TRBJ2-3, with 7 bases aligning to TRBD1. Per the germline V gene, CDR1 is SGHDT and CDR2 is YYEEEE. This CDR3 contains 15 residues. Trimming cost V 4 bases and J 2 bases; bases outside gene matches: 7. The CDR3: CASSPGTATTDTQYF. CDR3 in DNA: TGTGCCAGCAGCCCCGGGACAGCGACCACAGATACGCAGTATTTT.

V gene TRBV6-6 combines with J gene TRBJ2-5; the match to TRBD2 covers 11 bases. Germline assignment: CDR1 MNHNY and CDR2 SVGAGI (reference sequence). There are 14 residues in the CDR3. The V and J ends lost 11 bases and 4 bases, in that order; junction bases with no gene match: 9. In DNA, the CDR3 is TGTGCCGGGGGGGAGACTAGCGGGGTAGAGACCCAGTACTTC. Protein: CAGGETSGVETQYF.

This clone was seen a single time. The gene calls are TRBV4-2 and TRBJ2-1; 11 bases align to TRBD2. Per germline, CDR1 LGHNA and CDR2 YNFKEQ. V was pared by 4 bases and J by 5 bases, with 7 bases of the junction left unmatched. The CDR3 sequence is 16 residues long. CDR3: CASSRAGLAGNNEQFF. The CDR3, as DNA: TGTGCCAGCAGCCGGGCCGGACTAGCGGGTAACAATGAGCAGTTCTTC.

This clone was detected once. V gene TRBV13 combines with J gene TRBJ2-5; 9 bases agree with TRBD1. V shed 8 bases, J shed 5 bases, and the junction held 12 bases outside the gene matches. The CDR3 is made up of 15 amino acids. The V gene's germline CDR1 is PRHDT and CDR2 FYEKMQ (reference sequence). In nucleotides, the CDR3 is TGTGCCAGCGCGCCCGGACAGGGGAGGAAGGAGACCCAGTACTTC. Translated, it gives CASAPGQGRKETQYF.

A single count supports this clone. This chain joins TRBV18 and TRBJ2-5, with D unresolved. The length of the CDR3 is 14 residues. CDR1 and CDR2 (germline): KGHSH, LQKENI. With 4 bases removed from V and 1 base from J, the gap between germline ends came to 10 bases. The CDR3, as DNA: TGTGCCAGCTCACAACATCCAGGCCAAGAGACCCAGTACTTC. This codes for CASSQHPGQETQYF.

The chain employs TRBV5-1 and TRBJ2-7; 12 bases fit TRBD1. V dropped 3 bases and J dropped 5; count of bases not matched to a gene: 6. The CDR3 is 15 residues long. Germline CDR1 reads SGHRS; CDR2 reads YFSETQ. The CDR3 DNA reads as TGCGCCAGCAGCTCGGGGGACAGGGGGCACAACGAGCAGTACTTC. Encoded protein: CASSSGDRGHNEQYF.

The V and J genes are TRBV6-1 and TRBJ2-5, with D unclear. The germline V gene encodes CDR1 MNHNS and CDR2 SASEGT. The length of the CDR3 is 13 residues. With 1 base removed from V and 7 bases from J, the gap between germline ends came to 10 bases. The CDR3 loop is CASSEERRGTQYF. The CDR3 DNA sequence: TGTGCCAGCAGTGAAGAACGCCGAGGGACCCAGTACTTC.

The chain carries TRBV12-3 or TRBV12-4 and TRBJ1-3; no clear D. CDR3 length equals 12 residues. V lost 3 bases and J 6 bases, leaving 6 bases between the germline ends. CDR3 sequence: CASSFIANTIYF. The CDR3 DNA is TGTGCCAGCAGTTTTATAGCAAACACCATATATTTT.

The rearrangement uses TRBV6-2 or TRBV6-3 and TRBJ1-5; D gene unclear. CDR1 and CDR2 (germline): MNHEY, SVGEGT. V was trimmed by 2 bases and J by 0 bases, leaving 8 bases between them. This CDR3 is 15 amino acids long. CDR3 sequence reads: CASSYARISNQPQHF. The CDR3 DNA sequence: TGTGCCAGCAGTTACGCCAGGATTAGCAATCAGCCCCAGCATTTT.

The chain combines TRBV6-5 with TRBJ2-2; maybe TRBD1 (5 bases). The CDR3 extends over 15 amino acids. The V and J ends lost 6 bases and 5 bases respectively, with 16 bases between them. In germline, CDR1 is MNHEY, CDR2 SVGAGI. The CDR3, as DNA: TGTGCCAGCAGGTGGATCCAGGGTGGAACCGGGGAGCTGTTTTTT. It translates to CASRWIQGGTGELFF.

The J gene is TRBJ1-1, the V gene TRBV6-5, with D maybe TRBD1 (5 bases). CDR1 is MNHEY and CDR2 is SVGAGI in the germline V gene. Trimming stripped 5 bases from V and 0 bases from J, with 10 bases between. CDR3 length: 14 amino acids. The CDR3 sequence is CASSQTVMNTEAFF. DNA for the CDR3: TGTGCCAGCAGTCAGACAGTTATGAACACTGAAGCTTTCTTT.

This clone was seen only a few times. The chain joins TRBV5-6 to TRBJ2-3, with D perhaps TRBD2 (5 bases). V lost 4 bases, J lost 1 base, and 10 bases lay in between. The CDR3 has 14 residues. The germline V gene encodes CDR1 SGHDT and CDR2 YYEEEE. In DNA form, the CDR3 reads TGTGCCAGCAGCGACGCGGGTCGCACAGATACGCAGTATTTT. It translates to CASSDAGRTDTQYF.

This clone was detected only a few times. This sequence joins TRBV10-3 and TRBJ2-5, with D possibly being TRBD2 (6 bases). This CDR3 has 14 amino acids. Germline values: CDR1 ENHRY, CDR2 SYGVKD. V was shortened by 5 bases and J by 4 bases, with 14 bases between the two germline ends. CDR3: CAISPRGTPETQYF. DNA for the CDR3: TGTGCCATCAGTCCGCGTGGGACTCCAGAGACCCAGTACTTC.

The count of this clone is one. The gene calls are TRBV19 and TRBJ2-7; 7 bases agree with TRBD1. The CDR3 length is 14 residues. In germline, CDR1 is LNHDA, CDR2 SQIVND (reference sequence). V shed 4 bases and J 2 bases; nucleotides not matched to a gene: 5. As DNA, the CDR3 is TGTGCCAGTAGTACGAGACAGGGCACCTACGAGCAGTACTTC. Its translation: CASSTRQGTYEQYF.

At least ten counts were recorded for this clone. The sample carries other DNA sequences with the same CDR3. J is TRBJ1-3 and V is TRBV6-5; the D gene is possibly TRBD1 (5 bases). The CDR3 has 11 amino acids. Germline CDR1 reads MNHEY; CDR2 reads SVGAGI. V shed 5 bases and J shed 7 bases, with 6 bases lying between them. CDR3 DNA: TGTGCCAGCAGTCGGGGGAACACCATATATTTT. Its translation: CASSRGNTIYF.

The sample holds a few counts of this clone. The chain combines TRBV10-2 with TRBJ1-3; D is undetermined. CDR1 WSHSY and CDR2 SAAADI come from the germline V gene. This CDR3 comprises 14 residues. V was trimmed by 4 bases and J by 0 bases, leaving 7 bases between them. The CDR3: CASSGAVSGNTIYF. The CDR3 DNA is TGCGCCAGCAGTGGGGCAGTCTCTGGAAACACCATATATTTT.

The chain combines TRBV7-9 with TRBJ2-3, with a tentative D call TRBD1 (5 bases). CDR3 length equals 15 residues. The ends were cut back, 3 bases at V and 0 bases at J, with 10 bases in the middle. CDR1 and CDR2 from the germline V gene are SEHNR and FQNEAQ (reference sequence). The CDR3 here is CASSLGQRSTDTQYF. DNA of the CDR3: TGTGCCAGCAGCTTGGGGCAGCGTAGCACAGATACGCAGTATTTT.